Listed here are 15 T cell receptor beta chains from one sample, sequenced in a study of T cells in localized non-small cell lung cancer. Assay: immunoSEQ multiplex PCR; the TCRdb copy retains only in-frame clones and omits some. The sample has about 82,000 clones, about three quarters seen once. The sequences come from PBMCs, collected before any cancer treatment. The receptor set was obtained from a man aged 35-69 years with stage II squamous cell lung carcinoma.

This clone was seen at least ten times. The CDR3 coding sequence is TGTGCCAGCAGTGAAGCAGGGGTCGCCTACGAGCAGTACTTC. This gives the protein CASSEAGVAYEQYF. The chain employs TRBV2 and TRBJ2-7, with D maybe TRBD1 (5 bases). CDR1 and CDR2 (germline): SNHLY, FYNNEI. The CDR3 covers 14 residues. The V gene lost 0 bases and the J gene lost 2 bases, with 8 bases spanning the gap. Combining the CDR3 with reference TRBV2 and TRBJ2-7 gives the whole variable domain EPEVTQTPSHQVTQMGQEVILRCVPISNHLYFYWYRQILGQKVEFLVSFYNNEISEKSEIFDDQFSVERPDGSNFTLKIRSTKLEDSAMYFCASSEAGVAYEQYFGPGTRLTVT.

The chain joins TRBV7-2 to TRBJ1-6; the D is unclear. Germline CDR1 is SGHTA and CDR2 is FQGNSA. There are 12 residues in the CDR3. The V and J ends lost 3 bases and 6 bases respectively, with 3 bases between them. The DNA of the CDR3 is TGTGCCAGCAGCTTCAGTAATTCACCCCTCCACTTT. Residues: CASSFSNSPLHF.

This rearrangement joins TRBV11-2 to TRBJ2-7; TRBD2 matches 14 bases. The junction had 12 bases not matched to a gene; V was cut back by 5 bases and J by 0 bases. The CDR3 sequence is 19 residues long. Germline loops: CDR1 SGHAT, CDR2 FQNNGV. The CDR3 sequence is CASSPSGLAGGRSSYEQYF. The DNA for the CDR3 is TGTGCCAGCAGCCCGAGTGGACTAGCGGGAGGCCGTAGCTCCTACGAGCAGTACTTC.

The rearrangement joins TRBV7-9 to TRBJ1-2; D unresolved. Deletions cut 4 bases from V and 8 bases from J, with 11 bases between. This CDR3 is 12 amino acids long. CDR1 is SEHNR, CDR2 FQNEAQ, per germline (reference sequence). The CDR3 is CASSSDGGGYTF. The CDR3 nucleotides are TGTGCCAGCAGCTCGGACGGAGGAGGCTACACCTTC. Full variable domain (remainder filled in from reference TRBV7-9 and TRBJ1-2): DTGVSQNPRHKITKRGQNVTFRCDPISEHNRLYWYRQTLGQGPEFLTYFQNEAQLEKSRLLSDRFSAERPKGSFSTLEIQRTEQGDSAMYLCASSSDGGGYTFGSGTRLTVV.

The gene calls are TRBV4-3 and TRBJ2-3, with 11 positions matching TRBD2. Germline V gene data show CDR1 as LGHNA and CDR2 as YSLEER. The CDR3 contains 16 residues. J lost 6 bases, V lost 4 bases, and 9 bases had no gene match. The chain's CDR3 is CASSPGVAGGRDTQYF. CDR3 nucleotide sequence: TGCGCCAGCAGCCCTGGAGTAGCGGGGGGGAGGGATACGCAGTATTTT.

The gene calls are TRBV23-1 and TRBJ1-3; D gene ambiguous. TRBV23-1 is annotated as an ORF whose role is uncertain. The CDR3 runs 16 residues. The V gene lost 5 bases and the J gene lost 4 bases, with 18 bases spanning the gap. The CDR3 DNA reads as TGCGCCAGCAGTTTACCGACAAGGGTTAAGGGAAACACCATATATTTT. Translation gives CASSLPTRVKGNTIYF.

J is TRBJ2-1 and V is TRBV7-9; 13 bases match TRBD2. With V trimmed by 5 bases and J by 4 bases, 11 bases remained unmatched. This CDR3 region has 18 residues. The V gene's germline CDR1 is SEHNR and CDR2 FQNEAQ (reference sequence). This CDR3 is CASSISTGTSGMYNEQFF. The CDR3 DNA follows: TGTGCCAGCAGCATTAGTACCGGGACTAGCGGGATGTACAATGAGCAGTTCTTC.

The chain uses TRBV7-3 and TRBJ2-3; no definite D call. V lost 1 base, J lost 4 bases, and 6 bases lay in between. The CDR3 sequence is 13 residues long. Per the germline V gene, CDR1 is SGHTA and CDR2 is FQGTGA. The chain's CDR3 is CASSLIGADTQYF. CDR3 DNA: TGTGCCAGCAGCTTAATTGGTGCAGATACGCAGTATTTT.

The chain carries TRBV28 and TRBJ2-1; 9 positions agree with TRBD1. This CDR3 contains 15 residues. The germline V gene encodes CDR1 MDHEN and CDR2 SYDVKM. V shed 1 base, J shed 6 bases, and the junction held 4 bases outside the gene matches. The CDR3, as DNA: TGTGCCAGCAGTTTATCGGGACAGGGCACCAATGAGCAGTTCTTC. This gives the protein CASSLSGQGTNEQFF.

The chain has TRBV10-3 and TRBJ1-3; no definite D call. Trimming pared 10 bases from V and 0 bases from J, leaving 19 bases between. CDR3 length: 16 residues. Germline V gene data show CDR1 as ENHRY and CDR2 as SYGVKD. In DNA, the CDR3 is TGTGCCACCTCATTGAATAGTGCCATCTCTGGAAACACCATATATTTT. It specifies CATSLNSAISGNTIYF.

In nucleotides, the CDR3 is TGTGCCAGCAGCGTAGGTCGGGGGGGCAACTATGGCTACACCTTC. This translates into CASSVGRGGNYGYTF. The chain has TRBV9 and TRBJ1-2; TRBD1 might be the D (6 bases). CDR1 and CDR2 from the germline V gene are SGDLS and YYNGEE. V lost 0 bases and J 2 bases, leaving 11 bases between the germline ends. CDR3 length: 15 residues.

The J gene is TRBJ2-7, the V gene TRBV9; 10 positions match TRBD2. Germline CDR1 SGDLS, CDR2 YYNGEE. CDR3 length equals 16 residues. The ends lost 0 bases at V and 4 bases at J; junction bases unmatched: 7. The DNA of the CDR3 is TGTGCCAGCAGCGTAGGTGTGGGTAGCGGGGGGTACGAGCAGTACTTC. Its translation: CASSVGVGSGGYEQYF.

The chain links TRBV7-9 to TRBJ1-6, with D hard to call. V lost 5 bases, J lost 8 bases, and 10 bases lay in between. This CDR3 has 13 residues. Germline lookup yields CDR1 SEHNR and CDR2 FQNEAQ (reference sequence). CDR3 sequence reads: CASSRASDSPLHF. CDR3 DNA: TGTGCCAGCAGCCGGGCCTCAGATTCACCCCTCCACTTT.

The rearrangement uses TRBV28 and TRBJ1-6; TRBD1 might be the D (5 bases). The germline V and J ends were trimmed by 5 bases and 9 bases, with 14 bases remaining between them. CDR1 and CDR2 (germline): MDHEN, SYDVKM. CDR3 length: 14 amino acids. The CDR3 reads CASSQKGRPSPLHF. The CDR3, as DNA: TGTGCCAGCAGTCAAAAGGGACGGCCTTCACCCCTCCACTTT.

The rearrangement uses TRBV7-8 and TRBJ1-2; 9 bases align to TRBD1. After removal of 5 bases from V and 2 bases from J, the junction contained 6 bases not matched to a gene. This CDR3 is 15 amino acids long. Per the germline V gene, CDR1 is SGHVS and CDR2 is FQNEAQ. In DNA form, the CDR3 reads TGTGCCAGCAGCGCCCGGGACAGGGCAAACTATGGCTACACCTTC. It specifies CASSARDRANYGYTF.